The entry below gives a single T cell receptor (beta chain) sequence along with its context. Its antigen remains unidentified. Base-call qualities are not available, and no considerably larger clone is one nucleotide away. The CDR3 regions of human TCRbeta chains were analyzed by immunosequencing. The paper's data handling went like this. Repertoire TCRs were checked for matches against a reference library of SARS-CoV-2-specific TCRs that had been generated using the MIRA antigen-specificity platform. Breadth was defined as the fraction of unique TCRs that were SARS-CoV-2-associated, and depth was defined as the fraction of total T cells that were SARS-CoV-2-associated. Using the MIRA data, each spike-specific TCR was mapped to the spike region that the TCR reacts to and placed in a CD4 or CD8 class. Log10-transformed breadth and depth values were compared by one-way ANOVA with Sidak's multiple comparisons tests. As stored in TCRdb, this immuneACCESS dataset retains in-frame rearrangements with V and J assigned. A fraction of the clones does not appear; measured against another copy, unresolved V genes explain less than half of the discrepancy, and the remainder lacks a known reason. V, J and clone size were drawn from that table, and D and trimming were deduced from the DNA. The sample contains about 92,000 clones, around 88% of them found a single time. The top ten constitute 9% to 12% of the sample.

Trimming costs V 9 bases and J 2 bases, and their ends lie 9 bases apart. In the germline V gene (reference sequence), CDR1 corresponds to MNHNY and CDR2 to SVGAGI. The CDR3 measures 12 amino acids from cysteine to phenylalanine. Here the CDR3 DNA is all that survives: 36 bases in frame from base 1. The sample's time point label, in plain terms: baseline before first vaccination. Taken with the paper, the label for treatment or condition translates to: meningococcal conjugate vaccine given as trial control. Vaccinee samples came from UK trials COV001 and COV002, including a single-blind randomized controlled phase 2/3 trial of AZD1222 (ChAdOx1 nCoV-19) in healthy adults. For TCRbeta chain sequencing, PBMC samples from trial participants were taken at day 0 and at day 28 after the second dose. This entry is derived from a study of T cell responses to AZD1222 COVID-19 vaccine (dated by TCRdb to about 2021). With respect to the entire study: A total of about 230 trial participants underwent TCR sequencing, of whom roughly 210 received two doses of AZD1222 and about 25 received two doses of the MenACWY control vaccine. Trial participants were enrolled by age into 18-55, 56-69 and 70-plus year subgroups, with roughly 160, 29 and 62 TCR-sequenced participants respectively.

The study at large found these results: Because no day 14 peak-response samples were available, the repertoires could be characterized only after the peak T cell response. In the small 56-69-year group, the increase in depth fell short of significance, most likely because of low power. Vaccine-associated CD4 TCRs spanned the whole spike protein, with dominant responses in regions 160-218 and 743-854. Only five or six AZD1222 recipients were SARS-CoV-2 seropositive at baseline, limiting conclusions about previously exposed vaccinees. Most participants were white British and females outnumbered males, and the authors suggested that clonal diversity may have been underestimated. Reportedly, almost half of the unique spike-specific TCRs recognized epitopes lying outside the regions that are mutated in the B.1.351 and B.1.1.7 variants. Spike-specific TCR breadth and depth rose significantly after two AZD1222 doses compared with day 0 and with MenACWY recipients.

The receptor was isolated from an adult in good health. The sequence joins TRBV6-6 to TRBJ2-3; the D gene lacks a confident call. This specimen was peripheral blood, taken on day 0 of MenACWY control vaccination. The sequence in DNA is TGTGCCAGTAGTGCACTCACAGATACGCAGTATTTT. The resulting protein is CASSALTDTQYF.